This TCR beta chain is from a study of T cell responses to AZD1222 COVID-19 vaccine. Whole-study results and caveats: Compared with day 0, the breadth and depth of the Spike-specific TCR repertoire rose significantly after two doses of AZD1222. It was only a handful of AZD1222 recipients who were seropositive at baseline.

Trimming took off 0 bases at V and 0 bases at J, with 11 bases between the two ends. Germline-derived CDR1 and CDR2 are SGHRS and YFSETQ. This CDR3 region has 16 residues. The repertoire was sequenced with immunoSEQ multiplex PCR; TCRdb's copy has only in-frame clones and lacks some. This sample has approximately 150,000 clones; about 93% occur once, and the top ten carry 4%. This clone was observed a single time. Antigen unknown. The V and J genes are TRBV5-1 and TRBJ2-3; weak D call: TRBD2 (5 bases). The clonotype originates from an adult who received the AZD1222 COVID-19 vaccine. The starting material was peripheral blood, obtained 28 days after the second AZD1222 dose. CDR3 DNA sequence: TGCGCCAGCAGCTTGGGGCAGACTACTAGCACAGATACGCAGTATTTT. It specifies CASSLGQTTSTDTQYF.